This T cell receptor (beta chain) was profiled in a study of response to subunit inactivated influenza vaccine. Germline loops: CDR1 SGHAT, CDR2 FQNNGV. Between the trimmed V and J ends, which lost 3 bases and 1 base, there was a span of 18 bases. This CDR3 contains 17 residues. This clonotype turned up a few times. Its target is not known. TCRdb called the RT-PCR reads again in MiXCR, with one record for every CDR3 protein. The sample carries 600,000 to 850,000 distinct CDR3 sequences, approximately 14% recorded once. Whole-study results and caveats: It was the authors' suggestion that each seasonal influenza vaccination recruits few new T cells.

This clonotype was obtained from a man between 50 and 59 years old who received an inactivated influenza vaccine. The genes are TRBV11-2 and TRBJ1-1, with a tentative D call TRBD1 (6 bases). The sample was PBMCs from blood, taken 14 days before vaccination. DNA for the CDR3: TGTGCCAGCAGCTTGCACCGACAGGTGGTAGGGAACACTGAAGCTTTCTTT. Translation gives CASSLHRQVVGNTEAFF.